These T cell receptor beta chains were read from a single sample in a study of T-cell memory formation after mild COVID-19. TCRdb used MiXCR to reprocess the 5' RACE reads, holding one entry per CDR3 protein. The data hold approximately 190,000 distinct CDR3 sequences, with about a sixth observed a single time. Sequences were obtained from PBMCs or a T cell subset sorted from them (not recorded which). The origin of the receptors is an adult woman who had mild COVID-19 (a few samples of this study predate the infection). Cell type and time point are not known. Both conserved end residues are part of each CDR3. A D gene is named only where the DNA matches it firmly. For some rows the clone size is stated as once, few or many, or as a class when expanded; others skip it.

DNA,CDR3,V,J,D,size
TGCGCCAGCAGCTCCGGGACAGGGTTCACAGATACGCAGTATTTT,CASSSGTGFTDTQYF,TRBV5-1,TRBJ2-3,TRBD1,NA
TGTGCCAGCAGTCGTCCAGCGGGGGGCTACACCGGGGAGCTGTTTTTT,CASSRPAGGYTGELFF,TRBV12-3/TRBV12-4,TRBJ2-2,TRBD2,few
TGTGCCTGGATCCGAACAAGACAGATGAACACTGAAGCTTTCTTT,CAWIRTRQMNTEAFF,TRBV30,TRBJ1-1,NA,NA
TGCAGTGCTAGTAGGTCTGAGGATGAGCAGTTCTTC,CSASRSEDEQFF,TRBV20-1,TRBJ2-1,NA,few
TGCGCCAGCGGCATGGGGGGCACCTACGAGCAGTACTTC,CASGMGGTYEQYF,TRBV5-1,TRBJ2-7,NA,NA
TGTGCCAGCAGCTTAACAAAGGCTAACTATGGCTACACCTTC,CASSLTKANYGYTF,TRBV5-5,TRBJ1-2,NA,few
TGTGCCAGCAGTTACTCACCGGTCGCTAACGGGCCGCCCCAGCATTTT,CASSYSPVANGPPQHF,TRBV6-5,TRBJ1-5,NA,many
TGTGCCTGGAGCGAGACAGGGGACACTGAAGCTTTCTTT,CAWSETGDTEAFF,TRBV30,TRBJ1-1,TRBD1,few
TGCGCCAGCAGCCGTCGTGAGGGGACGAACACTGAAGCTTTCTTT,CASSRREGTNTEAFF,TRBV4-1,TRBJ1-1,NA,NA
TGCAGCGTCGGGACAGGGGGCGCCGGAGATACGCAGTATTTT,CSVGTGGAGDTQYF,TRBV29-1,TRBJ2-3,TRBD1,few
TGTGCCAGCAGCTTAAGGGAACGCTATAATTCACCCCTCCACTTT,CASSLRERYNSPLHF,TRBV7-3,TRBJ1-6,NA,many